This T cell receptor beta chain was sequenced during a study of response to subunit inactivated influenza vaccine. TCRdb re-called the RT-PCR reads with MiXCR, one entry per CDR3 protein. This table has about 540,000 distinct CDR3 sequences, under 30% appearing once. The V gene lost 7 bases and the J gene lost 1 base, with 16 bases spanning the gap. There are 15 residues in the CDR3. Separately, the same data were catalogued under a study of T cells expressing NK-cell markers. That paper adds: UMIs accompanied the 5'RACE template switching by which TCR beta cDNA was made.

The chain recombines TRBV12-3 or TRBV12-4 with TRBJ1-2; no clear D. The source of this sequence is a man aged 50 to 60 who received an inactivated influenza vaccine. Material: CD4+ T cells sorted from PBMCs, obtained about 12 days after vaccination. CDR3 sequence reads: CASTPLDGNNYGYTF. CDR3 coding DNA: TGTGCCAGCACCCCCCTCGACGGAAATAACTATGGCTACACCTTC.